This T cell receptor beta chain was recorded in a study of metastatic and nonmetastatic thyroid tumors. In the study overall: From malignant and benign thyroid patients, repertoires in blood and in tumor or nodule tissue were compared.

In the authors' workflow: CDR3 differences across clinicopathological groups were used to build a distant-metastasis classifier for papillary thyroid cancer. TCRdb called clones again from the PCR reads with MiXCR. TCRdb's processing, not the study's, gives the V and J calls here. The data show around 50,000 clones, less than 30% seen once. V lost 5 bases, J lost 2 bases, and 10 bases lay in between. The CDR3 is 15 amino acids. This clone was observed a handful of times. Nobody among the patients had been given any treatment before thyroid surgery. This TCR came from a female donor with papillary thyroid cancer or a benign thyroid nodule (not recorded which). Some clones in this sample may be carry-over from other donors' samples. This chain connects TRBV12-3 or TRBV12-4 to TRBJ2-6; D unresolved. Sequencing was done on a sample of blood. CDR3 nucleotide sequence: TGTGCCAGCAGTCCTACGATAGCTGGGGCCAACGTCCTGACTTTC. Protein product: CASSPTIAGANVLTF.